A single sample gave rise to the 2 T cell receptor beta chains below, sequenced in a study of T cell changes during pregnancy in multiple sclerosis. Clones were read by immunoSEQ multiplex PCR, and TCRdb kept only the in-frame ones, dropping some. The data hold some 100,000 clones, with 91% observed a single time. Sequencing used peripheral blood, obtained in the second trimester of pregnancy. These receptors were obtained from a female donor with multiple sclerosis, enrolled in a pregnancy study.

The V gene is TRBV2, the J gene TRBJ2-3; possible D gene TRBD1, 6 bases. The CDR3 contains 17 residues. V shed 2 bases and J shed 5 bases, with 20 bases lying between them. Germline loops: CDR1 SNHLY, CDR2 FYNNEI. CDR3 sequence (DNA): TGTGCCAGCAGTGAACCGCCGGGACGCCCAGGGGAAGATACGCAGTATTTT. It specifies CASSEPPGRPGEDTQYF.

V gene TRBV9 combines with J gene TRBJ2-2; 10 bases fit TRBD1. The CDR3 has 16 residues. J was trimmed by 5 bases and V by 3 bases; bases with no gene match: 7. Germline V gene data show CDR1 as SGDLS and CDR2 as YYNGEE. CDR3 sequence reads: CASSAPGTGVTGELFF. CDR3 DNA: TGTGCCAGCAGCGCCCCCGGGACAGGGGTAACCGGGGAGCTGTTTTTT.